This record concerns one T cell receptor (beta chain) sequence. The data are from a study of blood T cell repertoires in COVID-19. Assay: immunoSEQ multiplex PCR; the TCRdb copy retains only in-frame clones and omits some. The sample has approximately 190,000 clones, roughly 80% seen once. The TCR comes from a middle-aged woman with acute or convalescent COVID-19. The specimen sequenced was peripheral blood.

This CDR3 is CASSAAAAEYGYTF. The CDR3 DNA reads as TGTGCCAGCAGTGCGGCAGCGGCAGAATATGGCTACACCTTC. The V and J genes are TRBV6-4 and TRBJ1-2; no definite D call. V dropped 4 bases and J dropped 5 bases, with 14 bases sitting between them. The CDR3 is made up of 14 amino acids. The V gene's germline CDR1 is MRHNA and CDR2 SNTAGT.